This TCR beta chain is drawn from a study of vaccination effects on CD4 cells after COVID-19. The protocol was immunoSEQ multiplex PCR, while the TCRdb copy is restricted to in-frame clones and leaves out a portion. Of about 37,000 clones listed, about 70% were seen once; the top ten hold more than 13%. Points from the study as a whole: Clones arising from infection and from vaccination showed marked clonal contraction late after vaccination.

In the case of this clone: Its antigen is not known.

CDR3 length: 12 residues. The germline V gene encodes CDR1 MNHNS and CDR2 SASEGT. V lost 3 bases and J 11 bases, leaving 14 bases between the germline ends. Before sequencing, viral peptide pools were used by the ViraFEST assay to expand antigen-specific CD4+ T cells. Subsequent to a culture period of more than 9 days, CD4+ T cells were isolated. The healthy vaccine recipients, who had no prior SARS-CoV-2 infection, showed negative nucleocapsid antibodies. IL-2 at 8 to 10 IU/ml and peptides at 10 ug/ml were added to cultured PBMC, roughly 1.8 million per well. The sample in question was CD4+ T cells from PBMCs cultured with HCoV-OC43 spike peptides, obtained before COVID-19 vaccination. Subset described: HCoV-OC43 spike overlapping peptide pool stimulation. This chain joins TRBV6-1 and TRBJ2-7; possibly TRBD1 for D (5 bases). The TCR originated in a human donor who received a COVID-19 vaccine. The CDR3 region is CASSDLLEGEYF. CDR3 nucleotide sequence: TGTGCCAGCAGTGATTTATTGGAAGGGGAGTACTTC.